The entry below gives a single T cell receptor (beta chain) sequence along with its context. As yet, its antigen is unknown. Assay used: immunoSEQ multiplex PCR; TCRdb lists only in-frame clones, some missing. The sample lists roughly 80,000 clones, 90% to 95% seen once, with approximately 0.69% in the top ten. These data belong to a study of OX40 agonist ivuxolimab in advanced cancers. Study findings and constraints: The average count of expanded clones was higher among CD8+ T cells than among CD4+. Among expanded peripheral T cells, antigen specificity went undetermined. Doses of 0.1 to 3.0 mg/kg were accompanied by clonal expansion of CD4+ and CD8+ blood T cells by week 6.

After removal of 2 bases from V and 3 bases from J, the junction contained 6 bases not matched to a gene. Per the germline V gene, CDR1 is SGHVS and CDR2 is FQNEAQ. The CDR3 length is 16 residues. This sequence was found in an adult with an advanced solid tumor such as melanoma, head and neck, liver or kidney cancer. The chain is built from TRBV7-8 and TRBJ2-1, with 8 bases aligning to TRBD2. The sequences come from CD4+ or CD8+ T cells sorted from blood, collected in a trial of the OX40 agonist ivuxolimab. The DNA of the CDR3 is TGTGCCAGCAGCTTAATGGCGGGGGGAATCTACAATGAGCAGTTCTTC. Translating it yields CASSLMAGGIYNEQFF.